This TCR beta chain was documented in a study of blood T cell repertoires in COVID-19. The overall study: The United States, Italy and Spain were the sources of the acute and convalescent COVID-19 samples. T cells, B-cell-depleted T cells, or PBMCs supplied cDNA or gDNA.

Two negative PCRs, clearance, or symptom resolution characterized the recovered Cohort 3 donors. Original methodology: By means of reference gene primer amplification, nucleated cell counts were estimated. TCRdb keeps only in-frame clones here, not all; method: immunoSEQ multiplex PCR. That table furnishes V, J and clone size, whereas the DNA furnished D and trimming. The sample includes just over 300,000 clones, 70% to 90% of them seen just once. Sequencing was performed on PBMCs or T cells enriched from blood (not recorded which). The sequence was collected from a young man who had recovered from COVID-19.

For the CDR3, the DNA is TGTGCCAGCAGTTATTCGCTAGTCCGAGGAAACACCATATATTTT. Its protein is CASSYSLVRGNTIYF. The rearrangement links TRBV6-5 to TRBJ1-3; D remains unclear. The CDR3 has 15 amino acids. Germline V gene data show CDR1 as MNHEY and CDR2 as SVGAGI. V was shortened by 3 bases and J by 4 bases, with 13 bases between the two germline ends.